This paragraph reports one TCR beta chain. Its antigen is currently not known. A much bigger clone sits one base away, suggesting this may be a read error. Taken from cysteine to phenylalanine, the CDR3 has 16 residues. Just the 48-base CDR3 DNA is kept, in frame starting at base 1. Trimming costs V 5 bases and J 0 bases, and their ends lie 16 bases apart. The germline V gene encodes CDR1 SGHTA and CDR2 FQGNSA. Libraries were constructed by multiplex PCR. Using EuroClonality-NGS primers, the TRB libraries were generated through a one-step amplicon PCR run on 100 ng genomic DNA. Sequencing of the TRB amplicons was done on Illumina MiSeq instruments using 2 x 250 bp version 2 chemistry. The authors' analysis ran thus. IMGT/HighV-QUEST was used for primary TRB sequence analysis and V(D)J annotation. Repertoire diversity and composition were evaluated with VDJtools after removing nonfunctional clones and downsampling for comparisons between samples. Clones were called with MiXCR by TCRdb after fastp trimmed the public reads at Q25, and only in-frame beta chains were retained. Identical CDR3 proteins give one entry, which carries the most common genes and DNA. Here the V and J calls rest on TCRdb's processing, not on the authors' analysis. Here the sample has 1,200 to 1,500 distinct CDR3 sequences; approximately 17% occur a single time. The ten biggest clones cover about three quarters of the sample.

Genomic DNA for TCR repertoire analysis was extracted from either whole blood samples or PBMCs. Samples were obtained from a few DOCK8-revertant patients, with some of these patients sampled at multiple time points. The data were taken from a study of somatic reversion in DOCK8 deficiency (dated by TCRdb to 2019 to 2021). A note on the overall study: In the study, T cell receptor beta repertoires were compared across three groups: DOCK8-deficient patients, DOCK8-revertant patients and healthy volunteers. The study investigated how somatic reversion of pathogenic DOCK8 variants alters lymphocyte differentiation and function in DOCK8 deficiency. The DOCK8-deficient patients included in the study had already been reported in previous work. Study-level results and caveats: The methods did not state, for each individual sample, whether the source material was whole blood or PBMCs.

The rearranged chain carries TRBV7-2 and TRBJ1-1; no D gene call is confident. This receptor was taken from a human donor with DOCK8 deficiency. The source material was blood. The cell subset or site label for this specimen denotes: DOCK8-deficient patient with somatic reversion. The sequenced DNA is TGTGCCAGCAGCCTTATGGAGGGAGGACTGAACACTGAAGCTTTCTTT. This sequence encodes CASSLMEGGLNTEAFF.